Described below is a single T cell receptor (beta chain) sequence and its context. Which antigen it targets is not known. Per-base qualities were not stored, and no clone one base away is much larger. Library preparation was by the immunoSEQ multiplex PCR assay. Sourced from immuneACCESS, this table was stored by TCRdb with only in-frame sequences that have V and J called. A share of the clones is absent; for the studies checked, an unresolved V gene accounts for under half, and the remainder has no known explanation. This sample is represented by around 37,000 clones; 72% of them were singletons. About a tenth of the sample comes from the top ten. The germline V gene provides CDR1 SGHRS and CDR2 YFSETQ. Measured from the cysteine to the phenylalanine, the CDR3 is 14 residues long. CDR3 DNA is the only sequence kept; it has 42 bases, read in frame from the first base. Trimmed from V: 4 bases; trimmed from J: 4 bases; junction bases lacking a gene match: 7.

The study evaluated CTLA-4 blockade (ipilimumab) given together with focal radiation therapy in patients who had chemo-refractory metastatic non-small-cell lung cancer. The data originate from a study of radiotherapy plus CTLA-4 blockade in lung cancer (dated by TCRdb to the late 2010s). Regarding the study in general: Among enrolled patients, approximately 19% had an objective response and around 33% reached disease control.

What the research found in general, with its limitations: The strongest predictors of response, as reported, were early dynamic changes in blood T cell clones along with a rise in serum interferon-beta after radiation. TCR clones derived from tumors expanded in peripheral blood after treatment with radiotherapy and ipilimumab.

The sequence derives from a human donor with non-small cell lung cancer who had stable disease on radiotherapy plus ipilimumab. The specimen comprised peripheral blood, sampled from a patient treated with radiotherapy plus ipilimumab. The chain uses TRBV5-1 and TRBJ1-2; TRBD1 fits 7 bases in the junction. CDR3 loop: CASSPGDRVYGYTF. Read as DNA, the sequence is TGCGCCAGCAGCCCCGGAGACAGGGTCTATGGCTACACCTTC.